Below are 31 T cell receptor beta chains sequenced from a single sample in a study of blood T cell repertoires in COVID-19. The table came from immunoSEQ multiplex PCR; TCRdb's copy has only in-frame clones and leaves some out. The profile covers 100,000 to 120,000 clones, with approximately 90% appearing a single time and over 3% taken by the ten largest. Sequencing was carried out using peripheral blood. The receptors stem from a woman in her forties or fifties with acute or convalescent COVID-19.

This chain links TRBV5-1 with TRBJ1-2, with D perhaps matching TRBD1 (6 bases). Trimming removed 1 base at V and 6 bases at J, with 13 bases between. The CDR3 extends over 14 amino acids. Germline V gene lookup returns CDR1 SGHRS and CDR2 YFSETQ. The CDR3 DNA sequence: TGCGCCAGCAGCTTGAATACACAGGGTCATGGCTACACCTTC. This sequence encodes CASSLNTQGHGYTF.

In its sample, this clone was seen once. V and J are TRBV27 and TRBJ2-1; 8 nucleotides agree with TRBD2. The CDR3 extends over 17 amino acids. Germline V gene lookup returns CDR1 MNHEY and CDR2 SMNVEV (reference sequence). With V trimmed by 5 bases and J by 10 bases, 19 bases remained unmatched. The CDR3 DNA reads as TGTGCCAGCAGTAAACGGTTTGCCAGCGGGAGTGTGGAGGAGCAGTTCTTC. Its translation: CASSKRFASGSVEEQFF.

As DNA, the CDR3 is TGCGCCAGCAGCTTGAACAGGGGAAACGAGCAGTACTTC. Translated, it gives CASSLNRGNEQYF. The rearrangement joins TRBV5-1 to TRBJ2-7, with 7 positions matching TRBD1. The CDR3 contains 13 residues. The junction had 3 bases not matched to a gene; V was cut back by 1 base and J by 5 bases. In germline, CDR1 is SGHRS, CDR2 YFSETQ.

The V and J genes are TRBV4-1 and TRBJ2-5; D might be TRBD1 (5 bases). Trimming stripped 5 bases from V and 4 bases from J, with 20 bases between. The length of the CDR3 is 16 residues. CDR1 and CDR2 from the germline V gene are MGHRA and YSYEKL. The CDR3 DNA reads TGCGCCAGCAGCATCGGATGGATAGCCCAGGGAGAGACCCAGTACTTC. Residues: CASSIGWIAQGETQYF.

The genes are TRBV4-1 and TRBJ2-3; TRBD2 matches 7 bases. Germline V lookup: CDR1 MGHRA, CDR2 YSYEKL. Germline trimming cut 5 bases from V and 6 bases from J; bases unmatched to any gene: 14. This CDR3 is built from 16 residues. CDR3 in amino acids: CASSAWEGGTPDTQYF. The CDR3 nucleotides are TGCGCCAGCAGCGCGTGGGAGGGAGGAACTCCGGATACGCAGTATTTT.

The genes are TRBV6-5 and TRBJ1-2; 7 nucleotides match TRBD1. The V gene end was trimmed by 6 bases and the J gene end by 3 bases; junction bases not matched to a gene: 7. Looked up from germline, CDR1 is MNHEY and CDR2 is SVGAGI. The CDR3 runs 14 residues. The CDR3 nucleotides are TGTGCCAGCAGGGCCCGGACAGGCCACTATGGCTACACCTTC. Translating it yields CASRARTGHYGYTF.

The rearrangement uses TRBV6-6 and TRBJ1-2, with D maybe TRBD1 (6 bases). V lost 0 bases and J lost 6, with 11 bases in between. Germline CDR1 MNHNY, CDR2 SVGAGI (reference sequence). CDR3 size: 14 residues. The CDR3 DNA follows: TGTGCCAGCAGTTACTCGCCGGACAGTAATGGCTACACCTTC. It codes for CASSYSPDSNGYTF.

The J gene is TRBJ1-5, the V gene TRBV28; D possibly corresponds to TRBD1 (6 bases). This CDR3 region has 14 residues. Trimming removed 3 bases from V and 7 bases from J, with 13 bases in between. From germline, CDR1 is MDHEN and CDR2 SYDVKM. Written as DNA, the CDR3 is TGTGCCAGCAGTTTTGGCGGGGGGGCACAGCCCCAGCATTTT. Protein: CASSFGGGAQPQHF.

The J gene is TRBJ2-1, the V gene TRBV2; 7 positions match TRBD1. After removal of 7 bases from V and 8 bases from J, the junction contained 8 bases not matched to a gene. This CDR3 contains 13 residues. Germline V gene sequence: CDR1 SNHLY, CDR2 FYNNEI. CDR3 DNA: TGTGCCAGCAAAAGGGGGCAGCTCGATGAGCAGTTCTTC. Its translation is CASKRGQLDEQFF. The variable domain in full, completed from reference TRBV2 and TRBJ2-1, reads EPEVTQTPSHQVTQMGQEVILRCVPISNHLYFYWYRQILGQKVEFLVSFYNNEISEKSEIFDDQFSVERPDGSNFTLKIRSTKLEDSAMYFCASKRGQLDEQFFGPGTRLTVL.

The chain recombines TRBV19 with TRBJ1-5; D might be TRBD1 (5 bases). Looked up from germline, CDR1 is LNHDA and CDR2 is SQIVND (reference sequence). The V end lost 4 bases, the J end lost 0 bases, and 13 bases lay between the germline ends. The CDR3 loop spans 16 amino acids. In nucleotides, the CDR3 is TGTGCCAGTAGTAGTTCAGGGTCACATAGCAATCAGCCCCAGCATTTT. Its protein is CASSSSGSHSNQPQHF.

V gene TRBV15 combines with J gene TRBJ1-6; maybe TRBD1 (5 bases). The length of the CDR3 is 17 residues. Trimming took 0 bases from V and 5 from J, leaving 14 bases between them. Germline-derived CDR1 and CDR2 are LNHNV and YYDKDF (reference sequence). CDR3 region: CATSRDRVTANNSPLHF. The CDR3 DNA reads TGTGCCACCAGCAGAGATCGGGTGACAGCGAATAATTCACCCCTCCACTTT.

This clone came up once. The chain recombines TRBV19 with TRBJ1-1, with a weak D call TRBD1 (5 bases). The CDR3 spans 18 residues. Germline CDR1 LNHDA, CDR2 SQIVND (reference sequence). V dropped 2 bases and J dropped 1 base, with 20 bases sitting between them. The CDR3, as DNA: TGTGCCAGTAGTATAACTCCGGGGAGGGCCCAGGGGAACACTGAAGCTTTCTTT. Translation: CASSITPGRAQGNTEAFF.

In its sample, this clone was seen once. This sequence joins TRBV29-1 and TRBJ2-5; maybe TRBD1 (6 bases). The CDR3 extends over 15 amino acids. The ends were cut back, 1 base at V and 4 bases at J, with 16 bases in the middle. Germline V gene data show CDR1 as SQVTM and CDR2 as ANQGSEA. The CDR3 coding sequence is TGCAGCGTTGAAGCATTCGAGGGGACACCAGAGACCCAGTACTTC. Translated, it gives CSVEAFEGTPETQYF.

The chain carries TRBV18 and TRBJ2-5, with D perhaps matching TRBD2 (6 bases). Germline loops: CDR1 KGHSH, CDR2 LQKENI. The CDR3 is 14 amino acids. V shed 0 bases and J shed 7 bases, with 12 bases lying between them. The CDR3 nucleotides read TGTGCCAGCTCACCACCAAGGGAGGAGGGGACCCAGTACTTC. This translates into CASSPPREEGTQYF.

This clone occurred once. The chain links TRBV5-3 to TRBJ2-5; possibly TRBD2 for D (6 bases). TRBV5-3 is filed as an ORF, its function uncertain. The CDR3 spans 15 residues. With 1 base removed from V and 5 bases from J, the gap between germline ends came to 15 bases. The CDR3 here is CARSLRGAEGETQYF. The DNA of the CDR3 is TGTGCCAGAAGCTTGAGGGGCGCGGAGGGGGAGACCCAGTACTTC.

J is TRBJ2-3 and V is TRBV18, with 7 positions matching TRBD1. Germline V lookup: CDR1 KGHSH, CDR2 LQKENI. CDR3 size: 14 residues. With 8 bases clipped from V and 4 bases from J, the junction kept 9 bases outside the gene matches. The CDR3 reads CASQIDRVADTQYF. In nucleotides, the CDR3 is TGTGCCAGCCAGATCGACAGGGTTGCAGATACGCAGTATTTT.

The CDR3 DNA sequence: TGTGCCACCAGTGAGGGGAACAGGGTCGAGCAGTACTTC. This codes for CATSEGNRVEQYF. V and J are TRBV24-1 and TRBJ2-7; weak D call: TRBD1 (6 bases). V gave up 4 bases and J gave up 6 bases, with 12 bases separating them. This CDR3 has 13 residues. Germline lookup yields CDR1 KGHDR and CDR2 SFDVKD.

There are a few counts of this clone. The J gene is TRBJ1-2, the V gene TRBV12-3 or TRBV12-4, with TRBD1 matching over 9 bases. CDR3 length equals 13 residues. With 6 bases clipped from V and 4 bases from J, the junction kept 3 bases outside the gene matches. The CDR3 protein is CASSSGQGYGYTF. The DNA of the CDR3 is TGTGCCAGCAGCTCGGGACAGGGCTATGGCTACACCTTC.

This clone turned up a few times. The chain employs TRBV18 and TRBJ2-1; D is perhaps TRBD2 (6 bases). The V and J ends lost 0 bases and 5 bases respectively, with 17 bases between them. Germline CDR1 and CDR2: KGHSH and LQKENI. The CDR3 runs 17 residues. DNA for the CDR3: TGTGCCAGCTCACCACCGGGACTTGGGAGCTACAACAATGAGCAGTTCTTC. Its protein is CASSPPGLGSYNNEQFF.

This clone was recorded a few times. V is TRBV3-1 (or the pseudogene TRBV3-2) and J is TRBJ1-6, with D uncertain. Germline V gene lookup returns CDR1 LGHDT and CDR2 YNNKEL (reference sequence). V was trimmed by 1 base and J by 10 bases, leaving 5 bases between them. The CDR3 contains 12 residues. CDR3 nucleotide sequence: TGTGCCAGCAGCCAAGCCCAATCACCCCTCCACTTT. Translating it yields CASSQAQSPLHF.

The chain couples TRBV5-1 to TRBJ2-1; TRBD1 aligns across 11 bases. Trimming at V came to 4 bases and at J to 5 bases, leaving 5 bases not matched to a gene. The CDR3 length is 15 residues. Germline V gives CDR1 SGHRS, CDR2 YFSETQ. As DNA, the CDR3 is TGCGCCAGCAGCCAGGGACAGGGGGTCCACAATGAGCAGTTCTTC. Its translation is CASSQGQGVHNEQFF.

This clone was seen just once. CDR3 nucleotide sequence: TGTGCCAGCAGTCCGTATATTAGGGACATATCCTCTGGAAACACCATATATTTT. It codes for CASSPYIRDISSGNTIYF. The rearrangement links TRBV28 to TRBJ1-3; possible D gene TRBD1, 6 bases. Germline loops: CDR1 MDHEN, CDR2 SYDVKM. The CDR3 length is 18 residues. Trimming left V 5 bases short and J 0 bases short, with 20 bases between.

The chain uses TRBV6-5 and TRBJ1-4, with D perhaps matching TRBD1 (6 bases). The length of the CDR3 is 11 residues. Germline V gene lookup returns CDR1 MNHEY and CDR2 SVGAGI. The V and J ends lost 8 bases and 11 bases respectively, with 12 bases between them. CDR3 loop: CASGFDRKLFF. In DNA, the CDR3 is TGTGCCAGCGGATTCGACAGGAAACTGTTTTTT.

This clone has just a few counts. This rearrangement joins TRBV28 to TRBJ1-5; D unclear. This CDR3 contains 14 residues. Germline-derived CDR1 and CDR2 are MDHEN and SYDVKM. Trimming stripped 3 bases from V and 7 bases from J, with 13 bases between. The CDR3 bases are TGTGCCAGCAGTTTGCTGAGGGCGACGCAGCCCCAGCATTTT. Translated: CASSLLRATQPQHF. The full variable domain, its missing parts supplied by reference TRBV28 and TRBJ1-5, is DVKVTQSSRYLVKRTGEKVFLECVQDMDHENMFWYRQDPGLGLRLIYFSYDVKMKEKGDIPEGYSVSREKKERFSLILESASTNQTSMYLCASSLLRATQPQHFGDGTRLSIL.

Only a few counts were recorded for this clone. V usage is TRBV30 and J usage is TRBJ1-5; 9 nucleotides match TRBD1. This CDR3 has 16 residues. After removal of 2 bases from V and 7 bases from J, the junction contained 12 bases not matched to a gene. Germline V gene sequence: CDR1 GTSNPN, CDR2 SVGIG (reference sequence). In DNA form, the CDR3 reads TGTGCCTGGAGTACATTTGGGACAGGGATGCGCCAGCCCCAGCATTTT. It is translated as CAWSTFGTGMRQPQHF.

This clone occurred a few times. The V and J genes are TRBV15 and TRBJ2-5; 8 bases match TRBD1. The germline V gene encodes CDR1 LNHNV and CDR2 YYDKDF (reference sequence). V was pared by 0 bases and J by 4 bases, with 10 bases of the junction left unmatched. The CDR3 totals 17 residues. Here the CDR3 DNA reads TGTGCCACCAGCAGAGATCTCTTGCAGGGGGCCACAGAGACCCAGTACTTC. This gives the protein CATSRDLLQGATETQYF.

The CDR3 is CASSPDRGGQPQHF. The CDR3 DNA follows: TGTGCCAGCAGCCCAGACAGGGGTGGGCAGCCCCAGCATTTT. This chain uses TRBV7-2 with TRBJ1-5; TRBD1 aligns across 8 bases. CDR3 length: 14 amino acids. V was clipped by 5 bases and J by 7 bases; unmatched bases: 7. Germline V gives CDR1 SGHTA, CDR2 FQGNSA.

The genes are TRBV6-9 and TRBJ2-7; 10 nucleotides line up with TRBD2. The V gene's germline CDR1 is MNHGY and CDR2 SVAAGI. V was clipped by 4 bases and J by 1 base; unmatched bases: 4. The CDR3 contains 15 residues. CDR3 in DNA: TGTGCCAGCAGTTCCGGACTAGCGGAGTCCTACGAGCAGTACTTC. It specifies CASSSGLAESYEQYF.

The CDR3 DNA reads as TGTGCCAGCAGCCAAGATCGGCAGGGGGCTGCCTACGAGCAGTACTTC. Its translation: CASSQDRQGAAYEQYF. This chain connects TRBV4-2 to TRBJ2-7; 8 bases align to TRBD1. The CDR3 is 16 amino acids. Germline assignment: CDR1 LGHNA and CDR2 YNFKEQ. V was clipped by 0 bases and J by 2 bases; unmatched bases: 6.

V usage is TRBV6-5 and J usage is TRBJ1-5; D might be TRBD1 (5 bases). Trimming took 8 bases from V and 4 from J, leaving 15 bases between them. The length of the CDR3 is 14 residues. Germline V gives CDR1 MNHEY, CDR2 SVGAGI. The DNA of the CDR3 is TGTGCCAGCGCCGACCGTCAGGGTAATCAGCCCCAGCATTTT. It codes for CASADRQGNQPQHF.

The chain couples TRBV5-4 to TRBJ2-2, with 8 bases lining up with TRBD2. V lost 6 bases to trimming and J lost 5 bases; unmatched junction nucleotides: 12. CDR3 size: 16 residues. Germline CDR1 reads SGHNT; CDR2 reads YYREEE (reference sequence). This CDR3 reads CASNSGGGRRTGELFF. CDR3 bases: TGTGCCAGCAACTCTGGGGGCGGGAGGAGAACCGGGGAGCTGTTTTTT. Filled out from reference TRBV5-4 and TRBJ2-2, the complete variable domain reads ETGVTQSPTHLIKTRGQQVTLRCSSQSGHNTVSWYQQALGQGPQFIFQYYREEENGRGNFPPRFSGLQFPNYSSELNVNALELDDSALYLCASNSGGGRRTGELFFGEGSRLTVL.